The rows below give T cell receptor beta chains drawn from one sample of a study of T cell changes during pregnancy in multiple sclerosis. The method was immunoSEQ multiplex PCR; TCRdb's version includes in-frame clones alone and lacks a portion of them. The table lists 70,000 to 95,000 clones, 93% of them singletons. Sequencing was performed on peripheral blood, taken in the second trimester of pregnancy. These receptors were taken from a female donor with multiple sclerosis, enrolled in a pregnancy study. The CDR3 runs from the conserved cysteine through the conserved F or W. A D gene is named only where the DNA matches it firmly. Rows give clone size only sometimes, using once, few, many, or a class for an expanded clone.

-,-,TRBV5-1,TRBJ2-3,CASYHGTSTDTQYF,TGCGCCAGCTACCATGGGACTTCGACAGATACGCAGTATTTT
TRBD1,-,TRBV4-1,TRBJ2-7,CASSLISGTDYEQYF,TGCGCCAGCAGCCTAATCTCCGGGACAGACTACGAGCAGTACTTC
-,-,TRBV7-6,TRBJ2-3,CASSRATRADTQYF,TGTGCCAGCAGCCGTGCCACACGGGCAGATACGCAGTATTTT
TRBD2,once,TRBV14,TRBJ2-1,CASSGAVSGGPSFF,TGTGCCAGCAGCGGGGCGGTTAGCGGGGGTCCTTCGTTCTTC
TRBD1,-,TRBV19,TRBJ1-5,CASSSDRVGNQPQHF,TGTGCCAGTAGTTCCGACAGGGTTGGCAATCAGCCCCAGCATTTT
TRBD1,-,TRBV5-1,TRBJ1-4,CASSLAPGTANEKLFF,TGCGCCAGCAGCTTGGCCCCTGGGACAGCTAATGAAAAACTGTTTTTT
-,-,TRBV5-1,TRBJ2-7,CASFTGGSGGIYEQYF,TGCGCCAGCTTTACGGGCGGGTCAGGGGGGATCTACGAGCAGTACTTC
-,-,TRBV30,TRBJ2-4,CAWSLASVQYF,TGTGCCTGGAGTCTAGCTTCAGTTCAGTACTTC
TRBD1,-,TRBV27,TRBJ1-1,CASSNLPGQGPVSAFEAFF,TGTGCCAGCAGTAACCTTCCGGGACAGGGCCCAGTATCTGCCTTTGAAGCTTTCTTT
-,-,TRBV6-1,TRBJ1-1,CASTRSAEDTEAFF,TGTGCCAGCACGCGATCGGCGGAGGACACTGAAGCTTTCTTT
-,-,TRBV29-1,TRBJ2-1,CSVETGGDEQFF,TGCAGCGTTGAAACCGGGGGTGATGAGCAGTTCTTC
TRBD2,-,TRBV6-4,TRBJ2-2,CASSDLGGTGELFF,TGTGCCAGCAGTGATCTGGGAGGGACCGGGGAGCTGTTTTTT
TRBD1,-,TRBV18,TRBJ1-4,CASSNSQGAGEKLFF,TGTGCCAGCTCAAATAGCCAGGGGGCTGGTGAAAAACTGTTTTTT
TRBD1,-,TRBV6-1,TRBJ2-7,CASSEVWTGFYEQYF,TGTGCCAGCAGTGAAGTTTGGACAGGGTTCTACGAGCAGTACTTC
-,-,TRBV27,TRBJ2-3,CASSPPWAITDTQYF,TGTGCCAGCAGTCCCCCGTGGGCCATCACAGATACGCAGTATTTT
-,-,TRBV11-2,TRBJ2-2,CASSSTGTSTGELFF,TGTGCCAGCAGCTCCACCGGGACTTCAACCGGGGAGCTGTTTTTT
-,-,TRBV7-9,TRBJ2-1,CASSSPPGSARYNEQFF,TGTGCCAGCAGCTCCCCCCCCGGGTCTGCCCGTTACAATGAGCAGTTCTTC
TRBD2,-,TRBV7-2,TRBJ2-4,CASSLSSGGAKNIQYF,TGTGCCAGCAGCTTATCTAGCGGGGGGGCCAAAAACATTCAGTACTTC
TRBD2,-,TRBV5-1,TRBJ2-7,CASSAAGTSTYYEQYF,TGCGCCAGCAGCGCGGCCGGGACTAGCACATACTACGAGCAGTACTTC
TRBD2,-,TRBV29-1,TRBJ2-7,CSVSGGTSGSYEQYF,TGCAGCGTTAGTGGGGGGACTAGCGGGAGTTACGAGCAGTACTTC
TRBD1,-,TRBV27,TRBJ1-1,CASRGQGNTEAFF,TGTGCCAGCAGAGGACAGGGGAACACTGAAGCTTTCTTT
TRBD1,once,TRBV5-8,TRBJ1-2,CASSRGQEGYGYTF,TGTGCCAGCAGCCGGGGACAGGAAGGCTATGGCTACACCTTC
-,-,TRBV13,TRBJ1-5,CASSSRTEFNQPQHF,TGTGCCAGCAGCTCGCGGACAGAGTTCAATCAGCCCCAGCATTTT
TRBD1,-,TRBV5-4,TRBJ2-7,CASSGRQGTNEQYF,TGTGCCAGCAGCGGTCGACAGGGTACGAACGAGCAGTACTTC
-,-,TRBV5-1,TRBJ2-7,CASSLEGLETYEQYF,TGCGCCAGCAGCTTGGAGGGACTCGAAACCTACGAGCAGTACTTC
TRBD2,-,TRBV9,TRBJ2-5,CASSVTSGGAAAQYF,TGTGCCAGCAGCGTGACTAGCGGGGGGGCGGCGGCCCAGTACTTC
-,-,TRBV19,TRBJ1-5,CASSIFSGLSNQPQHF,TGTGCCAGTAGTATTTTTTCAGGGCTGAGCAATCAGCCCCAGCATTTT
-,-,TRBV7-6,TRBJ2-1,CASSPAQTGYNEQFF,TGTGCCAGCAGCCCCGCCCAAACAGGATACAATGAGCAGTTCTTC
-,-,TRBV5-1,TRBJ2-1,CASSPDWGTYNEQFF,TGCGCCAGCAGCCCGGACTGGGGGACTTACAATGAGCAGTTCTTC
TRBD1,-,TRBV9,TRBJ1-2,CASSVDRDLNYGYTF,TGTGCCAGCAGCGTCGACAGGGACCTTAACTATGGCTACACCTTC
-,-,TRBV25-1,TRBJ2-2,CASALNKNTGELFF,TGTGCCAGCGCACTAAACAAGAACACCGGGGAGCTGTTTTTT